A selection of T cell receptor beta chains follows, all from one sample in a study of control samples from healthy donors and cancer patients. Method: immunoSEQ multiplex PCR; TCRdb's copy keeps in-frame clones and lacks some. The sample gives approximately 110,000 clones, about nine tenths of which show up once; more than 3.5% is in the top ten. Sequencing was done on a sample of blood. These receptors all stem from a human donor in good health. The donor label of this sample is uncertain. The CDR3 runs from the conserved cysteine through the conserved F or W. A D gene is named only where the DNA matches it firmly. Expanded clones are given a class, and other clones once, few, many or no size at all.

J gene	clone size	D gene	V gene	CDR3 protein	CDR3 DNA
TRBJ2-3	.	.	TRBV5-5	CASSSTDQTDTQYF	TGTGCCAGCAGCTCGACAGACCAGACAGATACGCAGTATTTT
TRBJ1-1	once	.	TRBV25-1	CASSVTLGIDTEAFF	TGTGCCAGCAGTGTCACCCTAGGGATAGACACTGAAGCTTTCTTT
TRBJ2-5	.	TRBD2	TRBV6-5	CASSSRGGRETQYF	TGTGCCAGCAGTTCCCGGGGGGGCCGCGAGACCCAGTACTTC
TRBJ2-3	.	TRBD1	TRBV29-1	CSGTGTGSTDTQYF	TGCAGCGGCACCGGGACAGGAAGCACAGATACGCAGTATTTT
TRBJ2-1	.	.	TRBV2	CASSVDRNEQFF	TGTGCCAGCAGTGTCGACAGGAATGAGCAGTTCTTC
TRBJ1-1	.	.	TRBV19	CASSDRRNTEAFF	TGTGCCAGTAGTGACAGGAGGAACACTGAAGCTTTCTTT
TRBJ2-3	.	TRBD2	TRBV7-2	CASSSRWASGGYTDTQYF	TGTGCCAGCAGCTCCCGTTGGGCTAGCGGGGGGTACACAGATACGCAGTATTTT
TRBJ2-7	.	TRBD1	TRBV9	CASSERTGQTYEQYF	TGTGCCAGCAGCGAGCGGACAGGGCAGACCTACGAGCAGTACTTC
TRBJ2-5	.	TRBD1	TRBV19	CASSIQNRGRKNQETQYF	TGTGCCAGTAGTATCCAAAACAGGGGGAGGAAGAACCAAGAGACCCAGTACTTC
TRBJ2-5	.	.	TRBV15	CATSRERTSQETQYF	TGTGCCACCAGCAGAGAGAGGACTTCTCAAGAGACCCAGTACTTC
TRBJ1-1	.	TRBD1	TRBV3-1/TRBV3-2	CASSSANRGVNTEAFF	TGTGCCAGCAGCTCGGCGAACAGGGGGGTTAACACTGAAGCTTTCTTT
TRBJ2-4	.	.	TRBV7-2	CASSLGVQLAKNIQYF	TGTGCCAGCAGCTTAGGAGTCCAACTAGCCAAAAACATTCAGTACTTC
TRBJ2-3	.	.	TRBV19	CASSIARTTASVEYF	TGTGCCAGTAGTATAGCCCGGACCACGGCTTCGGTGGAGTATTTT
TRBJ2-5	.	TRBD1	TRBV29-1	CSVRQGGETQYF	TGCAGCGTCCGACAGGGTGGAGAGACCCAGTACTTC
TRBJ1-1	.	.	TRBV12-3/TRBV12-4	CASRRAGGTEAFF	TGTGCCAGCAGGAGGGCCGGCGGCACTGAAGCTTTCTTT
TRBJ1-2	.	TRBD1	TRBV18	CASSWQGAQGYTF	TGTGCCAGCTCATGGCAGGGGGCGCAAGGCTACACCTTC
TRBJ1-1	.	TRBD1	TRBV5-5	CASRPTGGTEAFF	TGTGCCAGCAGACCGACAGGGGGAACTGAAGCTTTCTTT
TRBJ2-1	.	.	TRBV5-6	CASSFLTGRDEQFF	TGTGCCAGCAGCTTCCTGACAGGGAGGGATGAGCAGTTCTTC
TRBJ2-2	once	TRBD1	TRBV5-1	CASKLMTGPNTGELFF	TGCGCCAGCAAACTAATGACAGGGCCGAACACCGGGGAGCTGTTTTTT
TRBJ1-5	.	.	TRBV19	CASSIWAFSNQPQHF	TGTGCCAGTAGTATTTGGGCCTTTAGCAATCAGCCCCAGCATTTT
TRBJ1-6	.	.	TRBV12-5	CASGLSRPGVLSYNSPLHF	TGTGCTAGTGGTTTGTCCCGACCTGGGGTCCTCTCCTATAATTCACCCCTCCACTTT
TRBJ2-5	.	.	TRBV5-4	CASSSLKGQETQYF	TGTGCCAGCAGCTCCCTAAAAGGGCAAGAGACCCAGTACTTC